Presented here are 22 T cell receptor beta chains from one specimen sequenced in a study of blood T cell repertoires in COVID-19. The assay was immunoSEQ multiplex PCR, and TCRdb's table has in-frame clones only and misses some. The table records 250,000 to 350,000 clones, roughly 84% of them present only once. Sample: peripheral blood. The source is a person aged 65 to 85 with COVID-19, enrolled during active disease.

The V and J genes are TRBV11-2 and TRBJ1-1; 9 bases align to TRBD1. CDR3 length equals 13 residues. Trimming took 3 bases from V and 4 from J; bases not matched to a gene: 0. Germline CDR1 is SGHAT and CDR2 is FQNNGV. CDR3 loop: CASSLTGGTEAFF. The CDR3 DNA reads as TGTGCCAGCAGCTTGACAGGGGGCACTGAAGCTTTCTTT.

The chain carries TRBV5-6 and TRBJ1-2; 10 nucleotides line up with TRBD1. Trimming at V came to 4 bases and at J to 4 bases, leaving 1 base not matched to a gene. The germline V gene has CDR1 SGHDT and CDR2 YYEEEE. CDR3 length: 13 residues. This CDR3 reads CASSRDRGYGYTF. CDR3 nucleotide sequence: TGTGCCAGCAGCAGGGACAGGGGCTATGGCTACACCTTC.

V usage is TRBV6-5 and J usage is TRBJ2-1; possibly TRBD1 for D (5 bases). The CDR3 runs 12 residues. Germline CDR1 is MNHEY and CDR2 is SVGAGI. V was trimmed by 6 bases and J by 9 bases, leaving 12 bases between them. The CDR3 is CASSNRLGEQFF. Written as DNA, the CDR3 is TGTGCCAGCAGCAACAGGTTGGGTGAGCAGTTCTTC.

V is TRBV19 and J is TRBJ2-1; 7 bases match TRBD1. The CDR3 length is 13 residues. Germline V lookup: CDR1 LNHDA, CDR2 SQIVND (reference sequence). V lost 6 bases, J lost 9 bases, and 8 bases stayed unmatched. The CDR3 DNA sequence: TGTGCCAGTAGACCTACAGGGGTCGTTGAGCAGTTCTTC. It translates to CASRPTGVVEQFF.

As concerns this clone: This sample includes further DNA sequences coding for the same CDR3. This sequence joins TRBV6-6 and TRBJ2-5; 7 bases map to TRBD1. J gave up 5 bases and V 0 bases, and 3 bases lay outside the gene matches. CDR3 length: 14 amino acids. CDR1 and CDR2 from the germline V gene are MNHNY and SVGAGI (reference sequence). The CDR3 sequence is CASSYSEGAETQYF. The CDR3 DNA reads TGTGCCAGCAGTTACTCCGAGGGGGCCGAGACCCAGTACTTC.

CDR3 in DNA: TGCGCCAGCAGCTTGTGGGGGACTAGCGGCCAAGAGACCCAGTACTTC. As protein: CASSLWGTSGQETQYF. V gene TRBV5-1 combines with J gene TRBJ2-5; 11 positions match TRBD2. The germline gives CDR1 SGHRS, CDR2 YFSETQ. The CDR3 has 16 amino acids. The ends lost 1 base at V and 1 base at J; junction bases unmatched: 3.

This chain joins TRBV12-3 or TRBV12-4 and TRBJ1-6, with TRBD1 identical over 7 bases. The CDR3 consists of 13 residues. V lost 2 bases and J lost 8; bases outside the gene matches: 0. CDR3 region: CASSLTGDSPLHF. The DNA for the CDR3 is TGTGCCAGCAGTTTAACAGGGGATTCACCCCTCCACTTT.

The table lists this clone with a count of one. V and J are TRBV3-1 (or the pseudogene TRBV3-2) and TRBJ2-3; 13 bases fit TRBD2. The CDR3 loop spans 16 amino acids. V was clipped by 2 bases and J by 4 bases; unmatched bases: 3. Germline assignment: CDR1 LGHDT and CDR2 YNNKEL (reference sequence). CDR3 DNA: TGTGCCAGCAGCCAAAGGACTAGCGGGGGTCCAGATACGCAGTATTTT. This encodes CASSQRTSGGPDTQYF.

The chain links TRBV5-6 to TRBJ2-3; D is undetermined. Trimming removed 2 bases from V and 5 bases from J, with 3 bases in between. The CDR3 runs to 11 residues. Germline CDR1 reads SGHDT; CDR2 reads YYEEEE. The CDR3 region is CASSFKDTQYF. The CDR3 coding sequence is TGTGCCAGCAGCTTTAAAGATACGCAGTATTTT.

The CDR3 nucleotides are TGTGCCAGCAGCCGCGGGGGGAGGGTGTACTTC. Its translation: CASSRGGRVYF. This sequence joins TRBV11-3 and TRBJ2-7; 8 bases match TRBD2. The CDR3 runs 11 residues. The V gene's germline CDR1 is SGHNT and CDR2 YENEEA. V shed 5 bases and J 12 bases; nucleotides not matched to a gene: 6.

The V gene is TRBV25-1, the J gene TRBJ2-1; D gene ambiguous. Germline V gives CDR1 MGHDK, CDR2 SYGVNS. This CDR3 comprises 13 residues. V was trimmed by 0 bases and J by 10 bases, leaving 10 bases between them. DNA for the CDR3: TGTGCCAGCAGTGAATACGGCGGTCGGGAGCAGTTCTTC. Translated, it gives CASSEYGGREQFF.

The chain combines TRBV28 with TRBJ1-3, with D perhaps matching TRBD1 (5 bases). The germline V and J ends were trimmed by 7 bases and 2 bases, with 6 bases remaining between them. CDR1 MDHEN and CDR2 SYDVKM come from the germline V gene. This CDR3 comprises 12 residues. Here the CDR3 reads CASMDTGNTIYF. The CDR3 DNA reads as TGTGCCAGCATGGACACTGGAAACACCATATATTTT. The whole variable domain, filled in from reference TRBV28 and TRBJ1-3, reads DVKVTQSSRYLVKRTGEKVFLECVQDMDHENMFWYRQDPGLGLRLIYFSYDVKMKEKGDIPEGYSVSREKKERFSLILESASTNQTSMYLCASMDTGNTIYFGEGSWLTVV.

The V and J genes are TRBV6-4 and TRBJ1-4; maybe TRBD1 (6 bases). V lost 8 bases and J 7 bases, leaving 26 bases between the germline ends. The CDR3 is 17 residues long. The germline gives CDR1 MRHNA, CDR2 SNTAGT. CDR3 nucleotides: TGTGCCAGCGACCGGGGGGCAGGTTCCGCTCGGGGTGAAAAACTGTTTTTT. This sequence encodes CASDRGAGSARGEKLFF.

This clone appeared a few times. V usage is TRBV6-5 and J usage is TRBJ1-4, with D perhaps TRBD1 (5 bases). Trimming took off 6 bases at V and 14 bases at J, with 13 bases between the two ends. Germline V lookup: CDR1 MNHEY, CDR2 SVGAGI. This CDR3 contains 11 residues. The CDR3: CASSDSLKLFF. In DNA form, the CDR3 reads TGTGCCAGCAGCGACAGTCTGAAGCTGTTTTTT.

The V call is TRBV18, the J call TRBJ2-7, with 9 bases matching TRBD1. The CDR3 is made up of 15 amino acids. From germline, CDR1 is KGHSH and CDR2 LQKENI. J gave up 4 bases and V 2 bases, and 6 bases lay outside the gene matches. The DNA of the CDR3 is TGTGCCAGCTCACCAACGCGGACAGGGGCTTACGAGCAGTACTTC. Protein: CASSPTRTGAYEQYF.

This clone turned up a few times. This sequence joins TRBV6-2 or TRBV6-3 and TRBJ1-2; 7 nucleotides match TRBD1. This CDR3 has 15 amino acids. The trim removed 6 bases at V and 0 bases at J, leaving 7 bases unmatched. Germline CDR1 MNHEY, CDR2 SVGEGT. The CDR3 reads CASSLTGTANYGYTF. For the CDR3, the DNA is TGTGCCAGCAGCTTAACCGGGACAGCTAACTATGGCTACACCTTC.

This clone was recorded a few times. In DNA form, the CDR3 reads TGTGCCAGCAGCTACCGACAGGGGTTGAGGAACACTGAAGCTTTCTTT. Protein product: CASSYRQGLRNTEAFF. V and J are TRBV7-9 and TRBJ1-1; 8 bases agree with TRBD1. CDR1 and CDR2 (germline): SEHNR, FQNEAQ (reference sequence). The V gene end was trimmed by 4 bases and the J gene end by 1 base; junction bases not matched to a gene: 8. This CDR3 contains 16 residues.

This clone showed up just once. V gene TRBV18 combines with J gene TRBJ2-7; D not certain. This CDR3 comprises 14 residues. V lost 0 bases, J lost 4 bases, and 10 bases lay in between. Germline V gene data show CDR1 as KGHSH and CDR2 as LQKENI. This CDR3 is CASSPPSVLYEQYF. The CDR3 coding sequence is TGTGCCAGCTCACCACCATCGGTCCTGTACGAGCAGTACTTC.

The chain is built from TRBV28 and TRBJ1-2; D is uncertain. Germline lookup yields CDR1 MDHEN and CDR2 SYDVKM. The CDR3 runs 14 residues. V gave up 6 bases and J gave up 8 bases, with 19 bases separating them. CDR3 sequence (DNA): TGTGCCAGCAGAAGACATTCTCAAAAAGAAGGCTACACCTTC. It encodes CASRRHSQKEGYTF.

The rearrangement joins TRBV19 to TRBJ2-3, with 7 bases aligning to TRBD2. This CDR3 is 14 amino acids long. Germline loops: CDR1 LNHDA, CDR2 SQIVND (reference sequence). Trimming removed 6 bases from V and 2 bases from J; junction bases left unmatched: 5. CDR3 in DNA: TGTGCCAGTAGCCCTAGCGGTTACACAGATACGCAGTATTTT. The encoded protein is CASSPSGYTDTQYF.

The CDR3: CASSAQQGGSSGNTIYF. CDR3 nucleotides: TGCGCCAGCAGCGCCCAACAGGGAGGGAGCTCTGGAAACACCATATATTTT. The gene calls are TRBV5-1 and TRBJ1-3; D perhaps matches TRBD1 (6 bases). Looked up from germline, CDR1 is SGHRS and CDR2 is YFSETQ. Trimming cost V 4 bases and J 0 bases, with 17 bases left between them. This CDR3 comprises 17 residues.

This clone was recorded only once. CDR3 sequence reads: CASSSGVVGSTDTQYF. In DNA form, the CDR3 reads TGTGCCAGCAGTTCAGGGGTGGTGGGGAGCACAGATACGCAGTATTTT. V gene TRBV2 combines with J gene TRBJ2-3, with D perhaps TRBD1 (6 bases). V was clipped by 5 bases and J by 0 bases, with 15 bases between them. Per germline, CDR1 SNHLY and CDR2 FYNNEI. The CDR3 extends over 16 amino acids.